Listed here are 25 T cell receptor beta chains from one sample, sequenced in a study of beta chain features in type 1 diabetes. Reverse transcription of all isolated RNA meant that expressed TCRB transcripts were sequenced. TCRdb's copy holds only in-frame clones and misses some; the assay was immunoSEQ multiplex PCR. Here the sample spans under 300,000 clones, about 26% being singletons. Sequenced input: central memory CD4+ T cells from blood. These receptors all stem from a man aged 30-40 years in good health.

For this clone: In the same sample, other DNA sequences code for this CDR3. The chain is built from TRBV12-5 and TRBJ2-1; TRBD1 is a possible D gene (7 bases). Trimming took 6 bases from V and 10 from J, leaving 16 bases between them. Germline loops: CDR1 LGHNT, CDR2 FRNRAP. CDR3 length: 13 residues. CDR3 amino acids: CASGLQGGQEQFF. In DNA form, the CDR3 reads TGTGCTAGTGGGTTGCAGGGGGGACAAGAGCAGTTCTTC.

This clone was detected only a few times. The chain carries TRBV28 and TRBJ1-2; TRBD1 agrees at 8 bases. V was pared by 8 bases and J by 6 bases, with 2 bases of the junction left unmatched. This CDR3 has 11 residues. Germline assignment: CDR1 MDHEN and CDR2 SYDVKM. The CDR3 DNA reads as TGTGCCAGCCAGGACAGGGATGGCTACACCTTC. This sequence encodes CASQDRDGYTF.

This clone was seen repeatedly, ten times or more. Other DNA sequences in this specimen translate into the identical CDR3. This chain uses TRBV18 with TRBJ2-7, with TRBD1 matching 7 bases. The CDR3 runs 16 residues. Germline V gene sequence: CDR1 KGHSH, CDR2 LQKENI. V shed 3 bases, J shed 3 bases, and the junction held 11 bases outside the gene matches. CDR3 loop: CASSPPGTANLYEQYF. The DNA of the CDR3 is TGTGCCAGCTCACCGCCGGGGACAGCAAACCTCTACGAGCAGTACTTC.

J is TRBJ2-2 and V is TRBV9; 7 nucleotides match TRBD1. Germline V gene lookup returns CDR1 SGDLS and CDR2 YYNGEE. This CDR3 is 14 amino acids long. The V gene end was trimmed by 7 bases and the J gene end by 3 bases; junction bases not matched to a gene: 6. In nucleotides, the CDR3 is TGTGCCAGCCGGACCGGGACAGACACCGGGGAGCTGTTTTTT. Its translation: CASRTGTDTGELFF.

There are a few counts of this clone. The CDR3 here is CASSSGTGGKETQYF. The DNA for the CDR3 is TGTGCCAGCAGTAGCGGGACAGGGGGTAAAGAGACCCAGTACTTC. The chain links TRBV6-1 to TRBJ2-5, with 11 bases identical to TRBD1. Germline assignment: CDR1 MNHNS and CDR2 SASEGT. The junction had 5 bases not matched to a gene; V was cut back by 5 bases and J by 3 bases. There are 15 residues in the CDR3.

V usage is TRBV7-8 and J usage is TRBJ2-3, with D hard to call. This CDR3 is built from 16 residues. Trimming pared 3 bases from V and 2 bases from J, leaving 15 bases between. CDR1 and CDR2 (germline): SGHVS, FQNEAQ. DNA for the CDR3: TGTGCCAGCAGCTTTAGAGTGACGGATCCCACAGATACGCAGTATTTT. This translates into CASSFRVTDPTDTQYF.

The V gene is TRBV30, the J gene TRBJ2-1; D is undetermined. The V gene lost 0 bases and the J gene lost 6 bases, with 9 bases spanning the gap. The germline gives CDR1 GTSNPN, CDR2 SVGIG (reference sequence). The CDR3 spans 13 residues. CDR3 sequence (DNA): TGTGCCTGGAGTGTGGGTCAGCGCAATGAGCAGTTCTTC. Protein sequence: CAWSVGQRNEQFF.

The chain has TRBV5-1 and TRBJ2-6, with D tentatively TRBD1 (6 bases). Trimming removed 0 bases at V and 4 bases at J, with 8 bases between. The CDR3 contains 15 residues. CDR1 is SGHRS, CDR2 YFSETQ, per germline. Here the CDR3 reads CASSLDRAGANVLTF. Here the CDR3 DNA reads TGCGCCAGCAGCTTGGACAGGGCCGGGGCCAACGTCCTGACTTTC.

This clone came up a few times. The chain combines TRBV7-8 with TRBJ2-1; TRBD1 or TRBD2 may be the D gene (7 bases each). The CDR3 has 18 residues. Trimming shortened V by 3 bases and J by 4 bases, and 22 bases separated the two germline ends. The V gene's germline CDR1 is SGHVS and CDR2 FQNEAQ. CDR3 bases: TGTGCCAGCAGCTTGTTACTCCAGACAGGGAGGGATTACAATGAGCAGTTCTTC. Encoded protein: CASSLLLQTGRDYNEQFF.

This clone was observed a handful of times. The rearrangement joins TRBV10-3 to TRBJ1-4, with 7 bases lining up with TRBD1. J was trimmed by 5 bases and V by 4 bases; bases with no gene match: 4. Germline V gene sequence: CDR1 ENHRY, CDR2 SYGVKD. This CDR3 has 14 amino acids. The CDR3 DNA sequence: TGTGCCATCAGTGGCGGGACAGCAAATGAAAAACTGTTTTTT. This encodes CAISGGTANEKLFF.

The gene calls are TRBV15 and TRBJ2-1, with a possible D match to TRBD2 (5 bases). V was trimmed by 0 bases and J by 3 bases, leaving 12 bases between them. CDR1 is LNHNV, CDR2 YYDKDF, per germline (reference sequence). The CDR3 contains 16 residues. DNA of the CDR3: TGTGCCACCAGCAGAGATCTAACGGGAAGCTACAATGAGCAGTTCTTC. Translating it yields CATSRDLTGSYNEQFF.

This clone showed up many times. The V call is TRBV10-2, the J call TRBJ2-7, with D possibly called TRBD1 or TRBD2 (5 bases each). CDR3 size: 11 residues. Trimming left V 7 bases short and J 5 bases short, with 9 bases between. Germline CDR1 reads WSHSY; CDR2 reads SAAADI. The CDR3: CASTRDHEQYF. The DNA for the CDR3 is TGCGCCAGCACGAGGGACCACGAGCAGTACTTC.

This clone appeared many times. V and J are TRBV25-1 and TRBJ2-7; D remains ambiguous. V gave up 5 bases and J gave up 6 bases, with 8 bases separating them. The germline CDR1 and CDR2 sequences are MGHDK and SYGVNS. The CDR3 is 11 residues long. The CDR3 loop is CASSFGLEQYF. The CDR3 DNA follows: TGTGCCAGCAGTTTCGGGCTCGAGCAGTACTTC.

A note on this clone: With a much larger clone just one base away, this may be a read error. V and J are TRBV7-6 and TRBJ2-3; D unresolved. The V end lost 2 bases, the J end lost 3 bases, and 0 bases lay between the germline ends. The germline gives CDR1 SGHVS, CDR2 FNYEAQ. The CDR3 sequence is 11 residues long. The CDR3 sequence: CASSLTDTQYF. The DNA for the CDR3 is TGTGCCAGCAGCTTAACAGATACGCAGTATTTT.

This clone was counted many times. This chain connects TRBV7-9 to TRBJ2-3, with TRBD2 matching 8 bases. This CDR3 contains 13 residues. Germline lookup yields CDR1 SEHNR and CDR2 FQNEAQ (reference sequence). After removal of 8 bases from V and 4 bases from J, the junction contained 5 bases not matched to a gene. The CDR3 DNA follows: TGTGCCAGCCGACCTAGCGGGCCAGATACGCAGTATTTT. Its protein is CASRPSGPDTQYF.

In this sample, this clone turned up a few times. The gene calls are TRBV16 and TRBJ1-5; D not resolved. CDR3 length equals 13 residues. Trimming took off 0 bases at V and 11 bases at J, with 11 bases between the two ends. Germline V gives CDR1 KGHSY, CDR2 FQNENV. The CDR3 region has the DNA TGTGCCAGCAGCCAATCGCAAGGCCGAACCCAGCATTTT. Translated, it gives CASSQSQGRTQHF.

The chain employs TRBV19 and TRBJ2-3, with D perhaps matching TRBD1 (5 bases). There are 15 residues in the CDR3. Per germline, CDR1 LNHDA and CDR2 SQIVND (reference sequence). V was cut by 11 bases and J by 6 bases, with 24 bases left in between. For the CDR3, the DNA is TGTGCCTCTAAGGTCCTGGGGCAGGGCAGGGATACGCAGTATTTT. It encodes CASKVLGQGRDTQYF.

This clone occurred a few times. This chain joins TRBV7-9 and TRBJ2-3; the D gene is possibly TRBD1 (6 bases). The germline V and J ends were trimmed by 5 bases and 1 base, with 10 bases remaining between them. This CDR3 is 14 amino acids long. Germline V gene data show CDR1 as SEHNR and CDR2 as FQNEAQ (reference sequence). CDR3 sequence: CASSPDRRTDTQYF. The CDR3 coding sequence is TGTGCCAGCAGCCCTGACAGGCGCACAGATACGCAGTATTTT.

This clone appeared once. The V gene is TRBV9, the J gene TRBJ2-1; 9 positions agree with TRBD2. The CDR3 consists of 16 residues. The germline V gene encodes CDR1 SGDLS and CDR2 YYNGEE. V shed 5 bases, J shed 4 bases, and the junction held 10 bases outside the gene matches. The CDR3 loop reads CASSHTTSGGYNEQFF. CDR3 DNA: TGTGCCAGCAGTCACACGACCAGCGGGGGGTACAATGAGCAGTTCTTC.

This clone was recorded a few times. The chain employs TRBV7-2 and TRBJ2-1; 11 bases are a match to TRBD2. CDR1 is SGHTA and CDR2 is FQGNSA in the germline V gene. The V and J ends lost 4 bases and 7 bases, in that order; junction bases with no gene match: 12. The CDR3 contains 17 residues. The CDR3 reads CASSSRRGSGRVNEQFF. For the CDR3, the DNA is TGTGCCAGCAGCTCACGCCGTGGTAGCGGGAGGGTAAATGAGCAGTTCTTC.

This CDR3 reads CASSLKQGAAGANVLTF. The DNA of the CDR3 is TGTGCCAGCAGCTTGAAACAGGGGGCTGCTGGGGCCAACGTCCTGACTTTC. The rearrangement uses TRBV5-4 and TRBJ2-6; 9 bases are a match to TRBD1. The germline gives CDR1 SGHNT, CDR2 YYREEE (reference sequence). Losses at the gene ends were 1 base for V and 2 bases for J; bases not matched to a gene: 4. The CDR3 totals 17 residues. Based on the CDR3 plus reference TRBV5-4 and TRBJ2-6, the full variable domain is ETGVTQSPTHLIKTRGQQVTLRCSSQSGHNTVSWYQQALGQGPQFIFQYYREEENGRGNFPPRFSGLQFPNYSSELNVNALELDDSALYLCASSLKQGAAGANVLTFGAGSRLTVL.

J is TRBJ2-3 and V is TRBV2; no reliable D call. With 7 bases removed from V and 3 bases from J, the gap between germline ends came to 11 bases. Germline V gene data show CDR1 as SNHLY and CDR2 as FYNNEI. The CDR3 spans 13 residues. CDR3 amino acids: CASKRTHTDTQYF. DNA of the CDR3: TGTGCCAGCAAGAGGACGCATACAGATACGCAGTATTTT.

CDR3 nucleotide sequence: TGTGCCAGCAGTGACCCACAATACGAGCAGTACTTC. It translates to CASSDPQYEQYF. The chain recombines TRBV6-6 with TRBJ2-7; D ambiguous. Germline-derived CDR1 and CDR2 are MNHNY and SVGAGI (reference sequence). This CDR3 is built from 12 residues. Trimming stripped 5 bases from V and 4 bases from J, with 9 bases between.

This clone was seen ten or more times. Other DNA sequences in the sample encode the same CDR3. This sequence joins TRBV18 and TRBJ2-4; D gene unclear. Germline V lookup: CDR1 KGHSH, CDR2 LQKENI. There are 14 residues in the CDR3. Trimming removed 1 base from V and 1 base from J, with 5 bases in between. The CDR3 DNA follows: TGTGCCAGCTCACCACAGGGTGCCAAAAACATTCAGTACTTC. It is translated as CASSPQGAKNIQYF.

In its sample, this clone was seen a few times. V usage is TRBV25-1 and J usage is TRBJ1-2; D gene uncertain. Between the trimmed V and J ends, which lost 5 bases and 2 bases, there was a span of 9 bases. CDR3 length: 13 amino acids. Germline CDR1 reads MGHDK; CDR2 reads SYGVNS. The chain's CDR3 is CASSHTGNYGYTF. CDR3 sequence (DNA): TGTGCCAGCAGTCACACTGGGAACTATGGCTACACCTTC.